Following are 19 T cell receptor beta chains from one sample sequenced in a study of cytomegalovirus exposure and HLA in healthy donors. The PCR ran on 60 Vbeta and 13 Jbeta primers. Clones were read by immunoSEQ multiplex PCR, and TCRdb kept only the in-frame ones, dropping some. This sample has fewer than 200,000 clones, with about 90% found just once. The specimen sequenced was PBMCs. All receptors derive from a girl under three years old in good health and CMV-seronegative.

The chain uses TRBV9 and TRBJ2-7; D is unresolved. The CDR3 runs 15 residues. V was cut by 0 bases and J by 2 bases, with 12 bases left in between. Germline V gene data show CDR1 as SGDLS and CDR2 as YYNGEE. The CDR3 is CASSVAPQLPYEQYF. DNA of the CDR3: TGTGCCAGCAGCGTAGCTCCACAGCTACCCTACGAGCAGTACTTC.

This chain joins TRBV30 and TRBJ2-3; 9 bases fit TRBD1. V lost 5 bases and J lost 6; bases outside the gene matches: 0. Germline V CDR1 and CDR2: GTSNPN, SVGIG (reference sequence). This CDR3 spans 11 amino acids. The CDR3 bases are TGTGCCTGGGGGACAGGGGATACGCAGTATTTT. Protein: CAWGTGDTQYF.

Regarding this clone: The sample contains more than one DNA sequence encoding this CDR3. The V call is TRBV9, the J call TRBJ2-7, with D unresolved. Germline V CDR1 and CDR2: SGDLS, YYNGEE. This CDR3 region has 13 residues. The V gene lost 4 bases and the J gene lost 7 bases, with 15 bases spanning the gap. The CDR3 DNA reads as TGTGCCAGCAGCATACGACTGGCCGGAGAGCAGTACTTC. It translates to CASSIRLAGEQYF. Together with reference TRBV9 and TRBJ2-7, the CDR3 gives the full variable domain: DSGVTQTPKHLITATGQRVTLRCSPRSGDLSVYWYQQSLDQGLQFLIQYYNGEERAKGNILERFSAQQFPDLHSELNLSSLELGDSALYFCASSIRLAGEQYFGPGTRLTVT.

In DNA form, the CDR3 reads TGTGCCAGCAGCTTGTCTCCGGGACTAGCGGGGGGCACAGATACGCAGTATTTT. It codes for CASSLSPGLAGGTDTQYF. The V and J genes are TRBV4-2 and TRBJ2-3, with 14 bases aligning to TRBD2. The CDR3 loop spans 18 amino acids. Germline-derived CDR1 and CDR2 are LGHNA and YNFKEQ. Unmatched junction bases numbered 8, after V lost 5 bases and J lost 1 base.

The genes are TRBV11-2 and TRBJ2-7; D gene ambiguous. Between the trimmed V and J ends, which lost 1 base and 4 bases, there was a span of 14 bases. Germline V gene lookup returns CDR1 SGHAT and CDR2 FQNNGV. This CDR3 contains 15 residues. CDR3 nucleotides: TGTGCCAGCAGCTTAGTAATAGGAGAGCTATACGAGCAGTACTTC. Translating gives CASSLVIGELYEQYF.

With respect to this clone: An end of the junction differs from the germline gene, which may be a read error. The CDR3 reads CSSSFYTDTYGYTF. In DNA, the CDR3 is TGTTCCAGCAGCTTTTACACGGACACCTATGGCTACACCTTC. V gene TRBV7-9 combines with J gene TRBJ1-2, with a tentative D call TRBD1 (5 bases). This CDR3 spans 14 amino acids. Germline V gene sequence: CDR1 SEHNR, CDR2 FQNEAQ (reference sequence). Full variable domain (outside the CDR3, taken from reference TRBV7-9 and TRBJ1-2): DTGVSQNPRHKITKRGQNVTFRCDPISEHNRLYWYRQTLGQGPEFLTYFQNEAQLEKSRLLSDRFSAERPKGSFSTLEIQRTEQGDSAMYLCSSSFYTDTYGYTFGSGTRLTVV.

This chain connects TRBV5-1 to TRBJ2-5, with D unclear. CDR1 is SGHRS and CDR2 is YFSETQ in the germline V gene. V shed 1 base and J shed 2 bases, with 9 bases lying between them. The CDR3 length is 14 residues. CDR3 region: CASSLLGEQETQYF. CDR3 nucleotides: TGCGCCAGCAGCTTGCTGGGCGAACAAGAGACCCAGTACTTC.

The chain joins TRBV5-4 to TRBJ2-7; a weak D match, TRBD2 (6 bases). V lost 4 bases and J 0 bases, leaving 14 bases between the germline ends. This CDR3 contains 15 residues. CDR1 is SGHNT, CDR2 YYREEE, per germline (reference sequence). CDR3 in DNA: TGTGCCAGCAGCCGGGACTTTCAAGCCTCCTACGAGCAGTACTTC. It translates to CASSRDFQASYEQYF.

The V and J genes are TRBV6-6 and TRBJ1-6; 8 bases fit TRBD1. CDR1 is MNHNY, CDR2 SVGAGI, per germline (reference sequence). This CDR3 has 13 residues. With 5 bases clipped from V and 11 bases from J, the junction kept 5 bases outside the gene matches. The chain's CDR3 is CASSPDRGAPLHF. As DNA, the CDR3 is TGTGCCAGCAGTCCCGACAGGGGCGCACCCCTCCACTTT.

The table lists this clone with a few counts. The chain combines TRBV18 with TRBJ2-7; 9 positions agree with TRBD1. CDR3 length equals 16 residues. The germline V gene has CDR1 KGHSH and CDR2 LQKENI. J was trimmed by 0 bases and V by 3 bases; bases with no gene match: 6. The CDR3 DNA reads as TGTGCCAGCTCACCGCACCGGGACAGGGACTCCTACGAGCAGTACTTC. Its protein is CASSPHRDRDSYEQYF.

The gene calls are TRBV28 and TRBJ2-7; 7 positions match TRBD1. CDR3 length: 15 amino acids. After removal of 5 bases from V and 3 bases from J, the junction contained 10 bases not matched to a gene. CDR1 is MDHEN and CDR2 is SYDVKM in the germline V gene. This CDR3 reads CASSAAVGTDYEQYF. The CDR3 DNA sequence: TGTGCCAGCAGTGCTGCCGTCGGGACAGACTACGAGCAGTACTTC.

The gene calls are TRBV5-1 and TRBJ2-7; TRBD1 aligns across 7 bases. V shed 4 bases and J 0 bases; nucleotides not matched to a gene: 7. Germline V gene sequence: CDR1 SGHRS, CDR2 YFSETQ. This CDR3 comprises 15 residues. CDR3 coding DNA: TGCGCCAGCAGCAACGACAGGGTTAGCTCCTACGAGCAGTACTTC. It specifies CASSNDRVSSYEQYF. The full variable domain, its missing parts supplied by reference TRBV5-1 and TRBJ2-7, is KAGVTQTPRYLIKTRGQQVTLSCSPISGHRSVSWYQQTPGQGLQFLFEYFSETQRNKGNFPGRFSGRQFSNSRSEMNVSTLELGDSALYLCASSNDRVSSYEQYFGPGTRLTVT.

This chain uses TRBV30 with TRBJ2-3, with 12 bases identical to TRBD1. The CDR3 contains 16 residues. Germline CDR1 GTSNPN, CDR2 SVGIG (reference sequence). The V segment lost 0 bases and the J segment 6 bases; nucleotides outside the gene matches: 7. As DNA, the CDR3 is TGTGCCTGGAGTGTAGGGACAGGGGGCGCCCAGGATACGCAGTATTTT. Amino acid sequence: CAWSVGTGGAQDTQYF.

The chain couples TRBV6-1 to TRBJ2-7; D possibly corresponds to TRBD2 (5 bases). This CDR3 is 17 amino acids long. Germline V gene sequence: CDR1 MNHNS, CDR2 SASEGT. The V and J ends lost 0 bases and 6 bases respectively, with 21 bases between them. CDR3 DNA: TGTGCCAGCAGTGAAGCGCTTCGTGAGGGCCCGGGGTTCGAGCAGTACTTC. The encoded protein is CASSEALREGPGFEQYF.

This chain joins TRBV6-1 and TRBJ1-2, with D uncertain. V was trimmed by 4 bases and J by 1 base, leaving 7 bases between them. The CDR3 runs to 13 residues. Per the germline V gene, CDR1 is MNHNS and CDR2 is SASEGT. CDR3 residues: CASSAEINYGYTF. The CDR3 nucleotides read TGTGCCAGCAGTGCGGAGATTAACTATGGCTACACCTTC.

V usage is TRBV4-2 and J usage is TRBJ2-7; 10 nucleotides align to TRBD2. The CDR3 has 15 residues. V gave up 4 bases and J gave up 4 bases; unmatched junction bases: 7. Germline V lookup: CDR1 LGHNA, CDR2 YNFKEQ. For the CDR3, the DNA is TGTGCCAGCAGCCCCCTAGCGGGAGAGAGTTACGAGCAGTACTTC. Residues: CASSPLAGESYEQYF.

In its sample, this clone was seen once. This rearrangement joins TRBV5-4 to TRBJ2-3, with a tentative D call TRBD1 (5 bases). The CDR3 is 16 residues long. Per the germline V gene, CDR1 is SGHNT and CDR2 is YYREEE (reference sequence). The V end was cut by 1 base, the J end by 2 bases, with 14 bases between. The CDR3 DNA follows: TGTGCCAGCAGCTTGTCTACAGGAGCTATCACAGATACGCAGTATTTT. Translation: CASSLSTGAITDTQYF.

This chain connects TRBV29-1 to TRBJ1-2; D might be TRBD1 (6 bases). Deletions cut 6 bases from V and 4 bases from J, with 18 bases between. CDR1 is SQVTM, CDR2 ANQGSEA, per germline. The CDR3 covers 14 residues. The DNA for the CDR3 is TGCAGCGTGACCTCAGACAGGATACCCTATGGCTACACCTTC. This translates into CSVTSDRIPYGYTF.

The V and J genes are TRBV7-8 and TRBJ1-1; 9 bases are shared with TRBD1. The CDR3 is 15 residues long. With 6 bases clipped from V and 3 bases from J, the junction kept 8 bases outside the gene matches. CDR1 is SGHVS, CDR2 FQNEAQ, per germline. The CDR3 DNA reads as TGTGCCAGCAGGTCTTCCGGGACAGGGTACACTGAAGCTTTCTTT. As protein: CASRSSGTGYTEAFF.